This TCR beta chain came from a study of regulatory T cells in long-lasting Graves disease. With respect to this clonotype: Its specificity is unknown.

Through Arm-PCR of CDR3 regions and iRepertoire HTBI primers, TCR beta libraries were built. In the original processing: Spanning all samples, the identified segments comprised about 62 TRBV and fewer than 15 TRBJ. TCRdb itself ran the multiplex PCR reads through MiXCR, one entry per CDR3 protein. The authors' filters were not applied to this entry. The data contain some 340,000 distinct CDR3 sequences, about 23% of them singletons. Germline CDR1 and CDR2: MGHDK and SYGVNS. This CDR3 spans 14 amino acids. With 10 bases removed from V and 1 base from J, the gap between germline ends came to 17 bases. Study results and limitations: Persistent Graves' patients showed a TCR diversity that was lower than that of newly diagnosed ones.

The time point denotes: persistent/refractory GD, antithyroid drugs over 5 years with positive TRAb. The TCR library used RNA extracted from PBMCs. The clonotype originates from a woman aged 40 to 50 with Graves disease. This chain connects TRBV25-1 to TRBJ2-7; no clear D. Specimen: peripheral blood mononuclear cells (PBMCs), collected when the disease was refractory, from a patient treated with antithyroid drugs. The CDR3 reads CATSEESHSYEQYF. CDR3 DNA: TGTGCCACCTCTGAGGAATCCCATTCCTACGAGCAGTACTTC.